This T cell receptor beta chain derives from a study of siplizumab effects on memory and regulatory T cells. Study observations and caveats: With siplizumab, Treg-derived clones averaged about 71% of mappable alloreactive CD4+ clones, versus 26.9% in controls.

Repertoires were generated with immunoSEQ multiplex PCR, while TCRdb's copy carries only in-frame clones and drops some. The table shows more than 75,000 clones, with over 85% occurring only once. For this clone: Its antigen is unknown. Other DNA sequences in the sample encode the same CDR3.

Sequencing used CD8+ T cells sorted from blood. This TCR was recovered from a human donor in good health.

The CDR3 DNA reads as TGCGCCAGCAGCTTGGAAGGCTATGGCTACACCTTC. It encodes CASSLEGYGYTF. J is TRBJ1-2 and V is TRBV5-1; no definite D call. Trimming took off 0 bases at V and 4 bases at J, with 4 bases between the two ends. Germline values: CDR1 SGHRS, CDR2 YFSETQ. The CDR3 has 12 amino acids.